The rows below give T cell receptor beta chains drawn from one sample of a study of beta chain features in type 1 diabetes. Some clones are missing from TCRdb's copy, which holds only in-frame ones; the method was immunoSEQ multiplex PCR. This sample has roughly 40,000 clones, with roughly 67% found just once. The material sequenced was Tregs from blood. The receptors shown here come from a woman aged 30 to 39 in good health. Both conserved end residues are part of each CDR3. The order of the fields is V gene, D gene, clone size, J gene, CDR3 DNA, CDR3 protein. D genes are given only for firm matches. The size field is filled for only some rows; it gives once, few, many or a size class.

>TRBV2|.|few|TRBJ2-7
TGTGCCAGCAGTCGCGAATCCTACGAGCAGTACTTC
CASSRESYEQYF
>TRBV6-6|.|.|TRBJ2-7
TGTGCCAGCAGACCGGAAGGGAGGCGGCGAGAGCAGTACTTC
CASRPEGRRREQYF
>TRBV20-1|.|.|TRBJ2-5
TGCAGTGAGGAGTCTCGGGAGACCCAGTACTTC
CSEESRETQYF
>TRBV9|.|few|TRBJ2-5
TGTGCCAGCAGCGCACGAGGTGGGATAGCGGGACAGTACCAAGAGACCCAGTACTTC
CASSARGGIAGQYQETQYF
>TRBV5-1|.|.|TRBJ1-3
TGCGCCAGCAGCTCCGACAGGACCTCTGGAAACACCATATATTTT
CASSSDRTSGNTIYF
>TRBV7-2|TRBD1|.|TRBJ2-7
TGTGCCAGCAGTCGAGGGGGGACAGGGAGGTTTGGCGAGCAGTACTTC
CASSRGGTGRFGEQYF
>TRBV27|TRBD2|.|TRBJ2-3
TGTGCCAGCAGTTTATTCGGACTAGGCAGTGCAGATACGCAGTATTTT
CASSLFGLGSADTQYF
>TRBV19|TRBD1|few|TRBJ1-4
TGTGCCAGTAGTATGGGACAGAGGAATGAAAAACTGTTTTTT
CASSMGQRNEKLFF
>TRBV6-5|TRBD1|few|TRBJ1-5
TGTGCCAGCAGCACCCAGGGGGATCAGCCCCAGCATTTT
CASSTQGDQPQHF
>TRBV6-5|TRBD1|.|TRBJ2-7
TGTGCCAGCAGTTACTCACGGGACAGCACCTACGAGCAGTACTTC
CASSYSRDSTYEQYF
>TRBV6-1|.|.|TRBJ2-1
TGTGCCAGCAGGGTCGGAGGGCCAGGTGAGCAGTTCTTC
CASRVGGPGEQFF
>TRBV7-2|.|.|TRBJ2-7
TGTGCCAGCAGCTTATCGAGCGGGCCCTACGAGCAGTACTTC
CASSLSSGPYEQYF
>TRBV7-6|TRBD1|.|TRBJ2-2
TGTGCCAGCAGCCGGCCGCTGAGGGACAGGGGTTCCACCGGGGAGCTGTTTTTT
CASSRPLRDRGSTGELFF
>TRBV5-8|TRBD2|.|TRBJ2-7
TGTGCCAGCAGCATCCTAGCGGGGGGGGACTACGAGCAGTACTTC
CASSILAGGDYEQYF
>TRBV2|TRBD2|.|TRBJ2-1
TGTGCCTCACTATCCCGAGGCGGGGGGCTGGGTGATGAGCAGTTCTTC
CASLSRGGGLGDEQFF
>TRBV29-1|.|.|TRBJ1-3
TGCAGCGTTGCCGGGAGCTCTGGAAACACCATATATTTT
CSVAGSSGNTIYF
>TRBV19|.|.|TRBJ2-5
TGTGCCAGTAGTATTCAGGGGTTGGAGACCCAGTACTTC
CASSIQGLETQYF
>TRBV29-1|TRBD1|.|TRBJ1-1
TGCAGCGTGGACAGGGGAAGAACTGAAGCTTTCTTT
CSVDRGRTEAFF
>TRBV27|.|.|TRBJ1-1
TGTGCCAGCAGCTTCGATACAGGGATTTCTGAAGCTTTCTTT
CASSFDTGISEAFF
>TRBV18|TRBD1|few|TRBJ1-2
TGTGCCAGCTCACCACCGACAGGGACCTATGGCTACACCTTC
CASSPPTGTYGYTF
>TRBV7-3|TRBD2|.|TRBJ2-7
TGTGCCAGCAGCCTCCTAGCGGGAGCGGAATACGAGCAGTACTTC
CASSLLAGAEYEQYF
>TRBV9|TRBD2|.|TRBJ2-4
TGTGCCAGCAGCGCGGGGGGACTGATCAAAAACATTCAGTACTTC
CASSAGGLIKNIQYF
>TRBV7-3|TRBD2|once|TRBJ2-5
TGTGCCAGCAGCTTCGGGAGGGGGGAGACCCAGTACTTC
CASSFGRGETQYF
>TRBV6-6|.|.|TRBJ2-7
TGTGCCAGCAGTTACGTAGGTGGGAGCCACGAGCAGTACTTC
CASSYVGGSHEQYF
>TRBV29-1|TRBD2|few|TRBJ2-5
TGCAGCGTTCCCCGGGGGGTTCAGCAAGAGGCCCAGTACTTC
CSVPRGVQQEAQYF
>TRBV9|.|.|TRBJ1-1
TGTGCCAGCAGCGTAGGCCTAAGGGGGGAGGGCACTGAAGCTTTCTTT
CASSVGLRGEGTEAFF
>TRBV10-3|.|.|TRBJ2-7
TGTGCCATCGGGGCTAGTGCCTTCTACGAGCAGTACTTC
CAIGASAFYEQYF
>TRBV4-3|.|.|TRBJ2-3
TGCGCCAGCAGCCAAGACGCTGGGCCATTTGGGGCAGATACACAGTATTTT
CASSQDAGPFGADTQYF
>TRBV28|.|.|TRBJ2-7
TGTGCCACTAGGGGTACACAGGGCGGGTACCTCTACGAGCAGTACTTC
CATRGTQGGYLYEQYF
>TRBV28|.|.|TRBJ2-5
TGTGCCAGCAGTTACAGACAGTTACTGGAGACCCAGTACTTC
CASSYRQLLETQYF
>TRBV25-1|TRBD1|.|TRBJ2-1
TGTGCCAGCAGTACCGGGACAGCAACAAGTCCCTACAATGAGCAGTTCTTC
CASSTGTATSPYNEQFF
>TRBV7-9|.|.|TRBJ2-5
TGTGCCAGCAGCTTCGGGGTCGGGACCCAGTACTTC
CASSFGVGTQYF
>TRBV6-5|TRBD1|.|TRBJ2-3
TGTGCCAGCAGGAGGGGGCAGGGTCCCACAGATACGCAGTATTTT
CASRRGQGPTDTQYF
>TRBV28|TRBD1|.|TRBJ2-7
TGTGCCAGCAGTGGAGGACAGGGGGCCCGGTTGGTCTTC
CASSGGQGARLVF
>TRBV7-9|.|.|TRBJ2-7
TGTGCCAGCAGCCTCCAGAACTACGAGCAGTACTTC
CASSLQNYEQYF
>TRBV7-2|TRBD1|.|TRBJ1-2
TGTGCCAGCAGCTTATCGGCCAGGGGGGCAGGATTGCGGGGCTACACCTTC
CASSLSARGAGLRGYTF
>TRBV7-3|.|.|TRBJ2-2
TGTGCCAGCAGCTTAGGAACAGGATCTACCGGGGAGCTGTTTTTT
CASSLGTGSTGELFF
>TRBV7-3|TRBD2|.|TRBJ2-2
TGTGCCAGCAGCTTAACCTTACTAGCGGGAGGGCCGAACACCGGGGAGCTGTTTTTT
CASSLTLLAGGPNTGELFF
>TRBV2|TRBD2|.|TRBJ2-3
TGTGCCAGCAGTTTCGGGACTAGCGGAACAGATACGCAGTATTTT
CASSFGTSGTDTQYF
>TRBV7-2|TRBD2|.|TRBJ2-1
TGTGCCAGCAGCTTCGGACTAGCCAATGAGCAGTTCTTC
CASSFGLANEQFF
>TRBV5-5|.|.|TRBJ2-1
TGTGCCAGCAGCTTGAGGATATTAAGAGGAAACAATGAGCAGTTCTTC
CASSLRILRGNNEQFF
>TRBV7-9|TRBD2|few|TRBJ2-1
TGTGCCAGCAGCGCGCCCGGGGGGGCGGGAGGATTCAACAATGAGCAGTTCTTC
CASSAPGGAGGFNNEQFF
>TRBV13|.|.|TRBJ2-3
TGTGCCAGCAGCTTTCTAGCCGCAGATACGCAGTATTTT
CASSFLAADTQYF
>TRBV29-1|.|.|TRBJ2-7
TGCAGCGCTGGCCAAAGACACGCACCTTACGAGCAGTACTTC
CSAGQRHAPYEQYF
>TRBV7-2|TRBD1|few|TRBJ1-5
TGTGCCAGCAGCTTCCAGGGACAGCGGTCCGAACAGCCCCAGCATTTT
CASSFQGQRSEQPQHF
>TRBV4-2|.|few|TRBJ1-1
TGTGCTTCAAACCGGGGAGGAGGGAACACTGAAGCTTTCTTT
CASNRGGGNTEAFF
>TRBV5-6|TRBD2|.|TRBJ2-7
TGTGCCAGCAGCCGCCAGGGACTAATCTACGAGCAGTACTTC
CASSRQGLIYEQYF
>TRBV6-6|.|few|TRBJ2-1
TGTGCCAGCAGTTACTCTTTTTACGGGAGCGATTTTAAGCAGTTCTTC
CASSYSFYGSDFKQFF
>TRBV7-8|.|.|TRBJ2-1
TGTGCCAGCAGCTTATTCGCGGCGCAGATCTACAATGAGCAGTTCTTC
CASSLFAAQIYNEQFF
>TRBV7-2|.|.|TRBJ2-3
TGTGCCAGCAGGCCAGACTACCACACAGATACGCAGTATTTT
CASRPDYHTDTQYF
>TRBV6-5|.|.|TRBJ1-5
TGTGCCAGCAGTTACGGGGCAGGCTACAATCAGCCCCAGCATTTT
CASSYGAGYNQPQHF
>TRBV7-2|TRBD2|few|TRBJ2-3
TGTGCCAGCAGCCTAGGTAGCGGGGATACGCAGTATTTT
CASSLGSGDTQYF
>TRBV28|.|.|TRBJ1-1
TGTGCCAGCAGTTTAAGTAGGAACACTGAAGCTTTCTTT
CASSLSRNTEAFF
>TRBV27|TRBD2|.|TRBJ2-7
TGTGCCAGCAGTTTACATGGGGCGGGAGTGTACGAGCAGTACTTC
CASSLHGAGVYEQYF
>TRBV5-4|TRBD2|medium-sized|TRBJ2-3
TGTGCCAGCAGCGGGACTAGCTCAGATACGCAGTATTTT
CASSGTSSDTQYF
>TRBV28|TRBD1|few|TRBJ2-7
TGTGCCAGCAGGAGGACAGGGCCCCTACGGACCTACGAGCAGTACTTC
CASRRTGPLRTYEQYF
>TRBV19|TRBD1|.|TRBJ1-1
TGTGCCAGTAGTAGAGGACAGGCCTACACTGAAGCTTTCTTT
CASSRGQAYTEAFF
>TRBV2|TRBD1|.|TRBJ2-5
TGTGCCAGCAGGGACAGGGCTCACGGTGAGACCCAGTACTTC
CASRDRAHGETQYF